The 30 T cell receptor beta chains presented below share a single source sample, sequenced in a study of blood T cell repertoires in COVID-19. The table came from immunoSEQ multiplex PCR; TCRdb's copy has only in-frame clones and leaves some out. The sample holds 65,000 or so clones, 65% to 85% seen once. The source material was peripheral blood. These receptors were collected from a woman between 50 and 59 years old with active or convalescent COVID-19.

The chain has TRBV28 and TRBJ2-3, with 11 positions matching TRBD2. V trimming: 6 bases; J trimming: 6 bases; junction bases outside the gene matches: 8. The CDR3 length is 15 residues. Germline loops: CDR1 MDHEN, CDR2 SYDVKM. The CDR3 DNA sequence: TGTGCCAGCAGCCTTAGCGGGAGGGCCGTTGATACGCAGTATTTT. Its protein product is CASSLSGRAVDTQYF.

This clone was observed a few times. This rearrangement joins TRBV19 to TRBJ2-3; D possibly corresponds to TRBD1 (5 bases). Germline loops: CDR1 LNHDA, CDR2 SQIVND (reference sequence). The CDR3 is 17 residues long. Trimming removed 2 bases from V and 4 bases from J, with 19 bases in between. DNA for the CDR3: TGTGCCAGTAGTATAAGATGGGCAGGGATAAAATCAGATACGCAGTATTTT. Translating gives CASSIRWAGIKSDTQYF.

The chain uses TRBV5-4 and TRBJ2-7; 7 bases fit TRBD2. J gave up 6 bases and V 0 bases, and 6 bases lay outside the gene matches. The CDR3 is 14 residues long. CDR1 is SGHNT, CDR2 YYREEE, per germline (reference sequence). The CDR3, as DNA: TGTGCCAGCAGCTTGGGCCGGGGGGAAGGCGAGCAGTACTTC. Residues: CASSLGRGEGEQYF.

The rearrangement uses TRBV4-3 and TRBJ2-7; 7 positions agree with TRBD1. The germline gives CDR1 LGHNA, CDR2 YSLEER. This CDR3 has 14 amino acids. The ends lost 1 base at V and 3 bases at J; junction bases unmatched: 3. The CDR3 bases are TGCGCCAGCAGCCAAGGGACAGGAGACTACGAGCAGTACTTC. This translates into CASSQGTGDYEQYF.

This clone was observed a handful of times. The rearrangement links TRBV3-1 (or the pseudogene TRBV3-2) to TRBJ1-1, with TRBD1 as a possible D gene (5 bases). The germline V gene encodes CDR1 LGHDT and CDR2 YNNKEL (reference sequence). Trimming left V 4 bases short and J 0 bases short, with 12 bases between. The CDR3 loop spans 15 amino acids. DNA of the CDR3: TGTGCCAGCAGCCGGAGGCGGGGCTTGAACACTGAAGCTTTCTTT. It is translated as CASSRRRGLNTEAFF.

This rearrangement joins TRBV6-5 to TRBJ2-1; 7 bases agree with TRBD1. V shed 6 bases, J shed 0 bases, and the junction held 5 bases outside the gene matches. The CDR3 is made up of 15 amino acids. Germline CDR1 MNHEY, CDR2 SVGAGI. The CDR3 nucleotides read TGTGCCAGCAGCGAGACAGGGTACTCCTACAATGAGCAGTTCTTC. It encodes CASSETGYSYNEQFF.

V usage is TRBV7-2 and J usage is TRBJ2-7, with 11 bases lining up with TRBD2. V gave up 1 base and J gave up 6 bases; unmatched junction bases: 2. Germline V gives CDR1 SGHTA, CDR2 FQGNSA. CDR3 length equals 14 residues. The CDR3 sequence: CASSLGGTSGEQYF. CDR3 nucleotide sequence: TGTGCCAGCAGCTTAGGAGGGACTAGCGGCGAGCAGTACTTC.

About this clone: Additional DNA sequences in this sample encode the identical CDR3. This sequence joins TRBV7-2 and TRBJ1-1; 7 bases align to TRBD1. V was pared by 3 bases and J by 4 bases, with 2 bases of the junction left unmatched. CDR1 SGHTA and CDR2 FQGNSA come from the germline V gene. The CDR3 runs to 13 residues. The chain's CDR3 is CASSFQGGTEAFF. CDR3 nucleotide sequence: TGTGCCAGCAGCTTTCAGGGGGGCACTGAAGCTTTCTTT.

Relative to its sample, this clone is medium-sized. The J gene is TRBJ2-3, the V gene TRBV7-9; weak D call: TRBD2 (5 bases). The germline gives CDR1 SEHNR, CDR2 FQNEAQ (reference sequence). This CDR3 region has 12 residues. Between the trimmed V and J ends, which lost 4 bases and 7 bases, there was a span of 9 bases. The CDR3 DNA is TGTGCCAGCAGCTCTGACTATTATACGCAGTATTTT. This gives the protein CASSSDYYTQYF.

This chain joins TRBV9 and TRBJ2-2; no reliable D call. This CDR3 region has 14 residues. Trimming stripped 1 base from V and 1 base from J, with 5 bases between. Germline V gene data show CDR1 as SGDLS and CDR2 as YYNGEE. The CDR3 here is CASSVSGNTGELFF. In DNA, the CDR3 is TGTGCCAGCAGCGTATCAGGGAACACCGGGGAGCTGTTTTTT.

The chain links TRBV4-3 to TRBJ1-2; 8 nucleotides line up with TRBD1. The CDR3 is made up of 14 amino acids. The J segment lost 8 bases and the V segment lost 0 bases, leaving 5 bases of the junction unmatched. Per germline, CDR1 LGHNA and CDR2 YSLEER. The DNA for the CDR3 is TGCGCCAGCAGCCAAGATACAGGGGGTCAAGGCTACACCTTC. Protein sequence: CASSQDTGGQGYTF.

V usage is TRBV19 and J usage is TRBJ1-1, with 9 bases matching TRBD1. Germline assignment: CDR1 LNHDA and CDR2 SQIVND (reference sequence). This CDR3 contains 15 residues. Unmatched junction bases numbered 11, after V lost 1 base and J lost 11 bases. CDR3 amino acids: CASSIGGLGTGLAFF. CDR3 DNA sequence: TGTGCCAGTAGTATAGGAGGTCTAGGGACAGGGCTGGCTTTCTTT.

The chain is built from TRBV25-1 and TRBJ2-1; D uncertain. The CDR3 has 11 residues. V lost 6 bases, J lost 10 bases, and 10 bases lay in between. The V gene's germline CDR1 is MGHDK and CDR2 SYGVNS. CDR3 sequence (DNA): TGTGCCAGCAGGTCCCTTCGGGAGCAGTTCTTC. Residues: CASRSLREQFF. The variable domain in full, with the rest retrieved from reference TRBV25-1 and TRBJ2-1, is EADIYQTPRYLVIGTGKKITLECSQTMGHDKMYWYQQDPGMELHLIHYSYGVNSTEKGDLSSESTVSRIRTEHFPLTLESARPSHTSQYLCASRSLREQFFGPGTRLTVL.

The V and J genes are TRBV15 and TRBJ2-7, with unresolved D. Germline V gene sequence: CDR1 LNHNV, CDR2 YYDKDF (reference sequence). The V end lost 0 bases, the J end lost 5 bases, and 20 bases lay between the germline ends. The CDR3 has 17 residues. CDR3 nucleotides: TGTGCCACCAGCAGAGATCTACGGCGTCAAGTGGGCCACGAGCAGTACTTC. This codes for CATSRDLRRQVGHEQYF. Variable domain in full (rest from reference TRBV15 and TRBJ2-7): DAMVIQNPRYQVTQFGKPVTLSCSQTLNHNVMYWYQQKSSQAPKLLFHYYDKDFNNEADTPDNFQSRRPNTSFCFLDIRSPGLGDTAMYLCATSRDLRRQVGHEQYFGPGTRLTVT.

The chain has TRBV13 and TRBJ1-3; D perhaps matches TRBD1 (5 bases). V shed 1 base and J shed 4 bases, with 11 bases lying between them. CDR1 and CDR2 (germline): PRHDT, FYEKMQ (reference sequence). CDR3 size: 15 residues. CDR3: CASSLVVGGGNTIYF. In nucleotides, the CDR3 is TGTGCCAGCAGCTTAGTAGTCGGGGGAGGAAACACCATATATTTT.

The V and J genes are TRBV4-1 and TRBJ1-4; 9 bases match TRBD1. Germline V gene sequence: CDR1 MGHRA, CDR2 YSYEKL. Losses at the gene ends were 0 bases for V and 6 bases for J; bases not matched to a gene: 17. The length of the CDR3 is 20 residues. The CDR3 DNA reads as TGCGCCAGCAGCCAAGATAGAGGCGTCGGGACAACAGGGGGCTATGAAAAACTGTTTTTT. Residues: CASSQDRGVGTTGGYEKLFF.

The chain couples TRBV2 to TRBJ2-7, with D possibly matching TRBD2 (5 bases). V was clipped by 2 bases and J by 5 bases, with 13 bases between them. Germline assignment: CDR1 SNHLY and CDR2 FYNNEI. CDR3 size: 14 residues. CDR3: CASSELAPNHEQYF. Written as DNA, the CDR3 is TGTGCCAGCAGTGAACTAGCCCCGAACCACGAGCAGTACTTC.

Only one count was recorded for this clone. The gene calls are TRBV2 and TRBJ1-5; a weak D match, TRBD1 (5 bases). CDR1 and CDR2 (germline): SNHLY, FYNNEI. This CDR3 comprises 15 residues. V gave up 5 bases and J gave up 8 bases, with 19 bases separating them. CDR3 nucleotide sequence: TGTGCCAGCAGTCCAGGCGGGGGGGGGTGGGAGCCCCAGCATTTT. This gives the protein CASSPGGGGWEPQHF.

This chain connects TRBV7-2 to TRBJ2-1; 8 nucleotides line up with TRBD2. Germline loops: CDR1 SGHTA, CDR2 FQGNSA. This CDR3 is 18 amino acids long. The V and J ends lost 3 bases and 8 bases, in that order; junction bases with no gene match: 18. CDR3 nucleotide sequence: TGTGCCAGCAGCTTCCCCGTAATGAGCGGGAGTTTTTTTTATGAGCAGTTCTTC. Amino acids: CASSFPVMSGSFFYEQFF.

The chain couples TRBV2 to TRBJ1-2, with 8 bases fitting TRBD1. Unmatched junction bases numbered 2, after V lost 5 bases and J lost 6 bases. Germline lookup yields CDR1 SNHLY and CDR2 FYNNEI. The CDR3 consists of 12 residues. The CDR3 protein is CASSLRGHGYTF. CDR3 nucleotides: TGTGCCAGCAGTCTCAGGGGGCATGGCTACACCTTC.

V usage is TRBV30 and J usage is TRBJ1-1, with TRBD1 matching 7 bases. The CDR3 consists of 13 residues. Germline V gene sequence: CDR1 GTSNPN, CDR2 SVGIG (reference sequence). V trimming: 2 bases; J trimming: 2 bases; junction bases outside the gene matches: 2. The CDR3 loop reads CAWSWDSNTEAFF. CDR3 nucleotide sequence: TGTGCCTGGAGTTGGGACAGTAACACTGAAGCTTTCTTT.

This chain links TRBV27 with TRBJ2-1; TRBD1 might be the D (6 bases). Trimming pared 7 bases from V and 4 bases from J, leaving 14 bases between. CDR1 and CDR2 (germline): MNHEY, SMNVEV (reference sequence). CDR3 size: 14 residues. In DNA form, the CDR3 reads TGTGCCAGCAAACAGGGACGCCCTTACAATGAGCAGTTCTTC. The encoded protein is CASKQGRPYNEQFF.

Comments on this clone: This same CDR3 is encoded by further DNA sequences in the sample. CDR3 residues: CASSRTGGGNTIYF. CDR3 coding DNA: TGTGCCAGCAGTCGAACAGGGGGTGGAAACACCATATATTTT. The chain recombines TRBV6-5 with TRBJ1-3; 8 bases match TRBD1. Germline V gene sequence: CDR1 MNHEY, CDR2 SVGAGI. The CDR3 is made up of 14 amino acids. The ends lost 5 bases at V and 3 bases at J; junction bases unmatched: 3.

CDR3: CASSQEVEGGSPLHF. The CDR3 nucleotides are TGCGCCAGCAGCCAAGAGGTAGAGGGAGGGTCACCCCTCCACTTT. The chain is built from TRBV4-3 and TRBJ1-6; D is unresolved. Germline V gives CDR1 LGHNA, CDR2 YSLEER. Trimming cost V 0 bases and J 10 bases, with 13 bases left between them. This CDR3 contains 15 residues.

V is TRBV2 and J is TRBJ1-4, with a tentative D call TRBD1 (6 bases). The CDR3 has 15 amino acids. Trimming removed 7 bases at V and 7 bases at J, with 19 bases between. Germline V CDR1 and CDR2: SNHLY, FYNNEI. The CDR3 is CASKLDMGAGEKLFF. CDR3 in DNA: TGTGCCAGCAAACTGGACATGGGGGCTGGTGAAAAACTGTTTTTT.

The chain employs TRBV5-6 and TRBJ2-1; a possible D gene is TRBD2 (6 bases). V dropped 4 bases and J dropped 9 bases, with 20 bases sitting between them. The germline V gene encodes CDR1 SGHDT and CDR2 YYEEEE. This CDR3 is built from 15 residues. The CDR3 DNA sequence: TGTGCCAGCAGCATCCCGGGCTCATTGGGGGGTGAGCAGTTCTTC. Its protein product is CASSIPGSLGGEQFF.

This clone has only one observation. The genes are TRBV7-9 and TRBJ2-5; D remains ambiguous. Looked up from germline, CDR1 is SEHNR and CDR2 is FQNEAQ (reference sequence). This CDR3 spans 14 amino acids. V gave up 5 bases and J gave up 0 bases, with 10 bases separating them. CDR3 sequence reads: CASSQKFYQETQYF. CDR3 nucleotides: TGTGCCAGCAGCCAGAAGTTCTACCAAGAGACCCAGTACTTC.

The chain employs TRBV19 and TRBJ1-1; weak D call: TRBD1 (5 bases). Germline CDR1 reads LNHDA; CDR2 reads SQIVND (reference sequence). The V and J ends lost 5 bases and 3 bases respectively, with 13 bases between them. CDR3 size: 14 residues. CDR3 nucleotides: TGTGCCAGTAGTGTGATGTGGGGGGACACTGAAGCTTTCTTT. Amino acid sequence: CASSVMWGDTEAFF.

V is TRBV7-9 and J is TRBJ2-1; maybe TRBD2 (5 bases). Germline V gene lookup returns CDR1 SEHNR and CDR2 FQNEAQ (reference sequence). V dropped 6 bases and J dropped 7 bases, with 10 bases sitting between them. The CDR3 is 12 residues long. The CDR3 DNA reads TGTGCCAGCAGAAAAGAGGGTAATGAGCAGTTCTTC. Its protein is CASRKEGNEQFF.

The rearrangement links TRBV6-6 to TRBJ1-2, with TRBD1 identical over 7 bases. Trimming at V came to 5 bases and at J to 3 bases, leaving 9 bases not matched to a gene. CDR3 length: 15 residues. CDR1 is MNHNY and CDR2 is SVGAGI in the germline V gene (reference sequence). The DNA of the CDR3 is TGTGCCAGCAGTCCCGCCCAGGGGGTCTACTATGGCTACACCTTC. Amino acids: CASSPAQGVYYGYTF.